This T cell receptor (beta chain) was captured in a study of blood T cell repertoires in COVID-19. The germline CDR1 and CDR2 sequences are MGHRA and YSYEKL. The CDR3 is made up of 20 amino acids. V trimming: 0 bases; J trimming: 3 bases; junction bases outside the gene matches: 19. Authors' data handling: How many nucleated cells were present was estimated from reference gene primer amplification. TCRdb's table, derived via immunoSEQ multiplex PCR, lists solely in-frame clones and lacks some. The V and J calls and clone size were taken over from that table, and D and trimming were inferred from the DNA. The profile covers 200,000 to 250,000 clones, with roughly 84% appearing a single time and less than 6.5% taken by the ten largest.

The sequence came from a woman in her sixties or seventies who had recovered from COVID-19. The chain carries TRBV4-1 and TRBJ1-2; 7 bases line up with TRBD1. Material for sequencing was peripheral blood. This chain's CDR3 is CASSQDNRRFLDRRDYGYTF. Here the CDR3 DNA reads TGCGCCAGCAGCCAAGATAACCGAAGATTCCTGGACAGGCGGGACTATGGCTACACCTTC.